Listed below are T cell receptor beta chains from one sample, sequenced in a study of blood T cell repertoires in COVID-19. Repertoires were generated with immunoSEQ multiplex PCR, while TCRdb's copy carries only in-frame clones and drops some. The repertoire includes about 210,000 clones, about 84% of them detected once, and 4.3% sits in the top ten. The specimen was PBMCs or T cells enriched from blood (not recorded which). These receptors were obtained from a man under 40 with acute COVID-19. The CDR3 runs from the conserved cysteine through the conserved F or W. The D gene is left open where the match is weak. Size is omitted from some rows. Given values are once, few, many or a class for expanded clones.

CDR3: CASRVDRGSYNEQFF
DNA: TGTGCCAGTAGGGTCGACAGGGGCTCTTACAATGAGCAGTTCTTC
V: TRBV19
size: once
J: TRBJ2-1
D: TRBD1

CDR3: CAISDLYNMNTEAFF
DNA: TGTGCCATCAGTGATTTGTACAACATGAACACTGAAGCTTTCTTT
V: TRBV10-3
size: once
J: TRBJ1-1
D: -

CDR3: CASRGTSGGRDEQFF
DNA: TGTGCCAGCAGAGGGACTAGCGGGGGACGAGATGAGCAGTTCTTC
V: TRBV7-9
size: -
J: TRBJ2-1
D: TRBD2

CDR3: CSTDSSSTDTQYF
DNA: TGCAGCACAGACAGTTCTAGCACAGATACGCAGTATTTT
V: TRBV29-1
size: -
J: TRBJ2-3
D: -

CDR3: CASSHRLVADTQYF
DNA: TGTGCCAGCAGCCACCGACTAGTCGCAGATACGCAGTATTTT
V: TRBV5-6
size: -
J: TRBJ2-3
D: -

CDR3: CASTDRQGAKGYTF
DNA: TGTGCCAGCACCGACAGGCAGGGGGCAAAGGGCTACACCTTC
V: TRBV6-5
size: -
J: TRBJ1-2
D: TRBD1

CDR3: CASSLGLNTEAFF
DNA: TGCGCCAGCTCCCTGGGGCTGAACACTGAAGCTTTCTTT
V: TRBV5-1
size: -
J: TRBJ1-1
D: -

CDR3: CASSVTGGLLNQPQHF
DNA: TGTGCCAGCAGCGTAACAGGGGGCTTACTCAATCAGCCCCAGCATTTT
V: TRBV9
size: few
J: TRBJ1-5
D: TRBD1

CDR3: CASSPPGTAYEQYF
DNA: TGTGCCAGCAGTCCCCCCGGGACTGCTTACGAGCAGTACTTC
V: TRBV2
size: -
J: TRBJ2-7
D: -

CDR3: CASSRDRTSPLHF
DNA: TGTGCCAGCAGCCGGGACAGAACCTCACCCCTCCACTTT
V: TRBV11-2
size: -
J: TRBJ1-6
D: TRBD1

CDR3: CASSMVGGNTEAFF
DNA: TGCGCCAGCAGCATGGTCGGGGGGAACACTGAAGCTTTCTTT
V: TRBV5-1
size: -
J: TRBJ1-1
D: -

CDR3: CASTPYAGSNTEAFF
DNA: TGTGCCAGCACCCCCTACGCAGGGTCGAACACTGAAGCTTTCTTT
V: TRBV5-4
size: -
J: TRBJ1-1
D: -

CDR3: CASSVGWNTEAFF
DNA: TGTGCCAGCAGCGTCGGGTGGAACACTGAAGCTTTCTTT
V: TRBV9
size: -
J: TRBJ1-1
D: -

CDR3: CASSILARGGTDTQYF
DNA: TGTGCCAGTAGTATTTTGGCGCGGGGGGGCACAGATACGCAGTATTTT
V: TRBV19
size: -
J: TRBJ2-3
D: TRBD2

CDR3: CASSEQGFRAEAFF
DNA: TGTGCCAGCAGTGAACAGGGCTTTCGGGCTGAAGCTTTCTTT
V: TRBV2
size: many
J: TRBJ1-1
D: -

CDR3: CASSTGGIIAEAFF
DNA: TGTGCCAGCAGTACAGGGGGAATTATAGCTGAAGCTTTCTTT
V: TRBV6-5
size: once
J: TRBJ1-1
D: TRBD1

CDR3: CASGGQGNYGYTF
DNA: TGTGCTAGTGGGGGACAGGGAAACTATGGCTACACCTTC
V: TRBV12-5
size: once
J: TRBJ1-2
D: TRBD1